Below, 15 T cell receptor beta chains from the same sample are listed, as sequenced in a study of early T cells in non-severe SARS-CoV-2 infection. TCRdb redid the calling of the 5' RACE reads with MiXCR, one entry per CDR3 protein. The table shows roughly 50,000 distinct CDR3 sequences, with 8% to 8.5% occurring only once. The source material was whole blood. These receptor sequences come from an adult who was a healthcare worker with PCR-confirmed SARS-CoV-2 infection or an uninfected control (not recorded which).

This clonotype was found many times. The chain links TRBV28 to TRBJ1-2, with D maybe TRBD1 (5 bases). Trimming removed 5 bases at V and 7 bases at J, with 17 bases between. The V gene's germline CDR1 is MDHEN and CDR2 SYDVKM. This CDR3 comprises 14 residues. The CDR3: CASSPTVGPTGYTF. The CDR3 nucleotides read TGTGCCAGCAGTCCTACGGTGGGACCGACTGGCTACACCTTC.

This chain connects TRBV3-1 to TRBJ2-3; 15 bases line up with TRBD2. The CDR3 has 16 residues. Germline assignment: CDR1 LGHDT and CDR2 YNNKEL (reference sequence). Trimming removed 3 bases from V and 4 bases from J; junction bases left unmatched: 2. The CDR3 DNA sequence: TGTGCCAGCAGCCAGAGGACTAGCGGGAGGGCAGATACGCAGTATTTT. It specifies CASSQRTSGRADTQYF.

The genes are TRBV14 and TRBJ2-5; the D call may be TRBD1 or TRBD2 (6 bases each). V was trimmed by 4 bases and J by 5 bases, leaving 17 bases between them. The CDR3 spans 15 residues. Germline CDR1 SGHDN, CDR2 FVKESK. CDR3 coding DNA: TGTGCCAGCAGCCCCCGGAGGGCTAGGGGGGAGACCCAGTACTTC. Translating it yields CASSPRRARGETQYF.

In DNA form, the CDR3 reads TGCGCCAGCAGCTTGGGTGCCCAGACTGAAGCTTTCTTT. Protein product: CASSLGAQTEAFF. The chain uses TRBV5-1 and TRBJ1-1, with D uncertain. The V end was cut by 0 bases, the J end by 5 bases, with 8 bases between. This CDR3 is 13 amino acids long. CDR1 is SGHRS and CDR2 is YFSETQ in the germline V gene.

This clonotype was seen many times. V usage is TRBV13 and J usage is TRBJ1-6, with D possibly being TRBD1 (5 bases). Deletions cut 1 base from V and 7 bases from J, with 26 bases between. This CDR3 spans 20 amino acids. The germline V gene has CDR1 PRHDT and CDR2 FYEKMQ (reference sequence). Here the CDR3 DNA reads TGTGCCAGCAGCTTAGAGGGAGGCCGGGGCCCGGAGACCCACAATTCACCCCTCCACTTT. Amino acids: CASSLEGGRGPETHNSPLHF.

This chain uses TRBV5-1 with TRBJ1-2; D is unclear. Germline CDR1 SGHRS, CDR2 YFSETQ. Trimming removed 5 bases at V and 7 bases at J, with 18 bases between. This CDR3 region has 14 residues. The chain's CDR3 is CASSNGGLSRGYTF. CDR3 coding DNA: TGCGCCAGCAGTAATGGAGGGCTTTCTCGTGGCTACACCTTC.

In this sample, this clonotype turned up many times. The chain employs TRBV7-3 and TRBJ1-1, with unresolved D. V was pared by 2 bases and J by 0 bases, with 16 bases between. The CDR3 is made up of 17 amino acids. In germline, CDR1 is SGHTA, CDR2 FQGTGA. As DNA, the CDR3 is TGTGCCAGCAGCTTAGTACCTCTACGTTCATTGAACACTGAAGCTTTCTTT. It encodes CASSLVPLRSLNTEAFF.

This clonotype was counted only a few times. V gene TRBV7-9 combines with J gene TRBJ2-1, with no clear D. Germline V gives CDR1 SEHNR, CDR2 FQNEAQ (reference sequence). This CDR3 comprises 12 residues. Trimming left V 3 bases short and J 7 bases short, with 7 bases between. The CDR3 bases are TGTGCCAGCAGCTTCGGCAGTAATGAGCAGTTCTTC. Translated: CASSFGSNEQFF.

This clonotype was counted at least ten times. The V and J genes are TRBV29-1 and TRBJ2-3; 9 nucleotides line up with TRBD1. This CDR3 region has 15 residues. Germline V lookup: CDR1 SQVTM, CDR2 ANQGSEA. V lost 6 bases and J lost 4; bases outside the gene matches: 11. The CDR3: CSVLSGTGTADTQYF. CDR3 DNA sequence: TGCAGCGTGCTGTCCGGGACAGGGACCGCAGATACGCAGTATTTT.

This clonotype was recorded many times. This rearrangement joins TRBV23-1 to TRBJ1-5; D unclear. TRBV23-1 is an ORF; its function is uncertain. CDR3 length: 10 residues. V lost 4 bases to trimming and J lost 7 bases, with 2 bases between them. The CDR3 reads CASSRQPQHF. Here the CDR3 DNA reads TGCGCCAGCAGTCGGCAGCCCCAGCATTTT.

Many counts were recorded for this clonotype. The chain recombines TRBV9 with TRBJ2-5, with D possibly matching TRBD2 (5 bases). The CDR3 runs to 14 residues. Germline lookup yields CDR1 SGDLS and CDR2 YYNGEE. V was cut by 4 bases and J by 2 bases, with 12 bases left in between. This CDR3 reads CASSPSGAQETQYF. The CDR3 region has the DNA TGTGCCAGCAGCCCCAGCGGAGCTCAAGAGACCCAGTACTTC.

The chain links TRBV9 to TRBJ1-1; 10 bases map to TRBD1. This CDR3 has 16 amino acids. Trimming removed 3 bases from V and 0 bases from J; junction bases left unmatched: 5. Germline V gene lookup returns CDR1 SGDLS and CDR2 YYNGEE. The CDR3 sequence is CASSGGTGAMNTEAFF. The CDR3 bases are TGTGCCAGCAGCGGAGGGACAGGGGCTATGAACACTGAAGCTTTCTTT.

This clonotype was seen ten or more times. The V call is TRBV9, the J call TRBJ2-7; D perhaps matches TRBD1 (5 bases). Deletions cut 0 bases from V and 2 bases from J, with 6 bases between. Looked up from germline, CDR1 is SGDLS and CDR2 is YYNGEE. This CDR3 has 13 amino acids. CDR3 sequence reads: CASSVGTTYEQYF. The CDR3 nucleotides read TGTGCCAGCAGCGTAGGGACAACCTACGAGCAGTACTTC.

V is TRBV7-8 and J is TRBJ2-7, with 9 bases fitting TRBD1. The germline V gene has CDR1 SGHVS and CDR2 FQNEAQ. J was trimmed by 4 bases and V by 8 bases; bases with no gene match: 9. The CDR3 has 14 residues. The CDR3 loop is CASSQGQGNYEQYF. DNA of the CDR3: TGTGCCAGCTCGCAGGGACAGGGAAATTACGAGCAGTACTTC.

The CDR3 DNA reads TGCGCCAGCAGCGTGGACAGTCAGTCCTCCTACGAGCAGTACTTC. Translation: CASSVDSQSSYEQYF. The rearrangement joins TRBV5-1 to TRBJ2-7, with D perhaps matching TRBD1 (6 bases). V shed 4 bases and J shed 0 bases, with 14 bases lying between them. Germline V gives CDR1 SGHRS, CDR2 YFSETQ. The CDR3 is made up of 15 amino acids.